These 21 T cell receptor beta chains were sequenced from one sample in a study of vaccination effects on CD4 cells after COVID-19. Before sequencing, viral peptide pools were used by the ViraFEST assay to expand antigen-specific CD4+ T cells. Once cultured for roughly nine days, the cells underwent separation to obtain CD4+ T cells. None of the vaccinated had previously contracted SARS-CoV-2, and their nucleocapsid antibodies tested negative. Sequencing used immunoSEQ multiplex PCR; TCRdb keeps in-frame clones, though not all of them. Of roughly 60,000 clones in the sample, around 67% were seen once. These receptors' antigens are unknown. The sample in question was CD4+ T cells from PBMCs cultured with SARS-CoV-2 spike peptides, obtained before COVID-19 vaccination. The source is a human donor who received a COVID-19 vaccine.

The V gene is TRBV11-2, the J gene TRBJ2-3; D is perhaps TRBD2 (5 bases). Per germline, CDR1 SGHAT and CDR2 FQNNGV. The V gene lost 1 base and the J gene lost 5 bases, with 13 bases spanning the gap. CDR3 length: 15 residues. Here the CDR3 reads CASSLGGLMKDTQYF. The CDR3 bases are TGTGCCAGCAGCTTAGGCGGACTCATGAAAGATACGCAGTATTTT.

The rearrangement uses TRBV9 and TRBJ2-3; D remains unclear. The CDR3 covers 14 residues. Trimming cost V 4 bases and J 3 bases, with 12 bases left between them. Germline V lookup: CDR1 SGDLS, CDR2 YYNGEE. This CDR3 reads CASSRAPVTDTQYF. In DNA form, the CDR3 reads TGTGCCAGCAGCAGGGCCCCCGTAACAGATACGCAGTATTTT.

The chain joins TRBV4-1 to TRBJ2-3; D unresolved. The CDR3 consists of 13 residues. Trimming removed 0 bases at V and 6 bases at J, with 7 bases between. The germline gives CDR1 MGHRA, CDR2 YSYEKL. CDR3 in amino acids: CASSQDRSDTQYF. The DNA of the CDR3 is TGCGCCAGCAGCCAAGATCGTTCTGATACGCAGTATTTT.

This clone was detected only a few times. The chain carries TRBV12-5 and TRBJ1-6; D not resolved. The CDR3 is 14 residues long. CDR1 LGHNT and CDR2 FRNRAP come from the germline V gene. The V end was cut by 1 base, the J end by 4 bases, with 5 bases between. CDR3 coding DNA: TGTGCTAGTGGTTTGGGCGGTTATAATTCACCCCTCCACTTT. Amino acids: CASGLGGYNSPLHF.

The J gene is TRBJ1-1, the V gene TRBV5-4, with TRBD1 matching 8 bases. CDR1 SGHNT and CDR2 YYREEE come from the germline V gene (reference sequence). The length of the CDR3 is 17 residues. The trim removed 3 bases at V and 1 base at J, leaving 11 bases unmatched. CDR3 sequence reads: CASSSMSRTGPNTEAFF. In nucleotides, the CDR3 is TGTGCCAGCAGCTCGATGTCCAGGACAGGGCCGAACACTGAAGCTTTCTTT.

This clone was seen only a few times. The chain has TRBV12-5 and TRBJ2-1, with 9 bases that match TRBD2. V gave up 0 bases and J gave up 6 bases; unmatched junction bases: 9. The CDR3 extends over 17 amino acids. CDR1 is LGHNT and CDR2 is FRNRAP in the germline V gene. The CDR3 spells CASGLVLGLAGFNEQFF. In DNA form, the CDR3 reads TGTGCTAGTGGTTTGGTACTGGGGCTAGCGGGATTCAATGAGCAGTTCTTC.

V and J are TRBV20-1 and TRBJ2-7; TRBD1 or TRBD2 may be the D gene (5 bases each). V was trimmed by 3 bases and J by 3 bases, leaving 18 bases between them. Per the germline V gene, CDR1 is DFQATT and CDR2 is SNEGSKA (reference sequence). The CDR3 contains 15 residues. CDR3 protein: CSASPIGTGDYEQYF. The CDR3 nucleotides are TGCAGTGCTAGTCCTATTGGGACCGGCGACTACGAGCAGTACTTC.

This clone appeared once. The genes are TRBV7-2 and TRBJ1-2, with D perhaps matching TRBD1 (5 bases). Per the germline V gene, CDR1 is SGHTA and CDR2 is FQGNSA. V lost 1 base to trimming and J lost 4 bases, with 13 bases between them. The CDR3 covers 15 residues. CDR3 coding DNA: TGTGCCAGCAGCTTAGAGGCAGGGAGGTCCTATGGCTACACCTTC. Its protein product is CASSLEAGRSYGYTF.

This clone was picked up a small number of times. CDR3 protein: CASSVSQGGDTIYF. DNA for the CDR3: TGTGCCAGCAGCGTAAGCCAGGGCGGTGACACCATATATTTT. V usage is TRBV9 and J usage is TRBJ1-3, with a possible D match to TRBD1 (5 bases). V shed 1 base and J shed 8 bases, with 13 bases lying between them. This CDR3 has 14 amino acids. Germline CDR1 SGDLS, CDR2 YYNGEE. Filled out from reference TRBV9 and TRBJ1-3, the complete variable domain reads DSGVTQTPKHLITATGQRVTLRCSPRSGDLSVYWYQQSLDQGLQFLIQYYNGEERAKGNILERFSAQQFPDLHSELNLSSLELGDSALYFCASSVSQGGDTIYFGEGSWLTVV.

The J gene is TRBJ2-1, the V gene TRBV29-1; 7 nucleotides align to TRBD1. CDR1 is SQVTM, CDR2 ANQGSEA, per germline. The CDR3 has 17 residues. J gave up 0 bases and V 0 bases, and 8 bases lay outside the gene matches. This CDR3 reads CSVEDSATGHSYNEQFF. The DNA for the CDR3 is TGCAGCGTTGAAGATTCCGCGACAGGGCACTCCTACAATGAGCAGTTCTTC.

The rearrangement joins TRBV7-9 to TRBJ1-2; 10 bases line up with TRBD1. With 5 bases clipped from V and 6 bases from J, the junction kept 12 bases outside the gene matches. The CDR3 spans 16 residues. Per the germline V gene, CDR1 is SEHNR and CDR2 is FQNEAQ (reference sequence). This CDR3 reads CASSPSRDRGLHGYTF. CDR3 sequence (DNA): TGTGCCAGCAGCCCGTCCCGGGACAGGGGTTTGCATGGCTACACCTTC.

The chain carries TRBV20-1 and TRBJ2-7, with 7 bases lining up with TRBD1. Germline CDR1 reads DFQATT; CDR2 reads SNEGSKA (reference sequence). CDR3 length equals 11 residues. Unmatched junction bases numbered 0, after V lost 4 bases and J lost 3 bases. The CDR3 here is CSANRGYEQYF. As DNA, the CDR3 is TGCAGTGCTAACAGGGGCTACGAGCAGTACTTC.

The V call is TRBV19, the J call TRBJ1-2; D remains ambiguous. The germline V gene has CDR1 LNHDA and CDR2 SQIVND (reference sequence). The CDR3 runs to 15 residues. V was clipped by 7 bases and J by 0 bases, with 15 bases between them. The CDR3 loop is CASTSPHRANYGYTF. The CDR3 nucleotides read TGTGCCAGTACTTCCCCCCACCGAGCTAACTATGGCTACACCTTC.

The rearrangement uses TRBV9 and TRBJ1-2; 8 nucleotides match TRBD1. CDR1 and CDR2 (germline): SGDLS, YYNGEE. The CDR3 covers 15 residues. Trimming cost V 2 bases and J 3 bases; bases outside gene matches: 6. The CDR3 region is CASSVPGGWDYGYTF. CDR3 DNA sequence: TGTGCCAGCAGCGTCCCAGGGGGCTGGGACTATGGCTACACCTTC.

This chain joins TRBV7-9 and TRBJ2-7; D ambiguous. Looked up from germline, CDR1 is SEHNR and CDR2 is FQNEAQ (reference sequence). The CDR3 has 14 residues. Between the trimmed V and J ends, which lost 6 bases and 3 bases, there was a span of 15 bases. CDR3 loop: CASSADTDVYEQYF. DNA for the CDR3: TGTGCCAGCAGTGCCGACACGGACGTCTACGAGCAGTACTTC. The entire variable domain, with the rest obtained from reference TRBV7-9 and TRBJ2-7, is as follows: DTGVSQNPRHKITKRGQNVTFRCDPISEHNRLYWYRQTLGQGPEFLTYFQNEAQLEKSRLLSDRFSAERPKGSFSTLEIQRTEQGDSAMYLCASSADTDVYEQYFGPGTRLTVT.

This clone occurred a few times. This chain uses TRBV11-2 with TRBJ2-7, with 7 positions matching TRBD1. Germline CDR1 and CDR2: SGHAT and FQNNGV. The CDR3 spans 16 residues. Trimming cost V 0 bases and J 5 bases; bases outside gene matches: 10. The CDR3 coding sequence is TGTGCCAGCAGCTTAGATCGGACAGGCCCCCGGAACGAGCAGTACTTC. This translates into CASSLDRTGPRNEQYF.

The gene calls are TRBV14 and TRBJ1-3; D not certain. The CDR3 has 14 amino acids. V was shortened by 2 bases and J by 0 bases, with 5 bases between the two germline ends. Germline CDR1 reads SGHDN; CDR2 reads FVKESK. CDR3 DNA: TGTGCCAGCAGCCAATTACTCTCTGGAAACACCATATATTTT. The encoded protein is CASSQLLSGNTIYF.

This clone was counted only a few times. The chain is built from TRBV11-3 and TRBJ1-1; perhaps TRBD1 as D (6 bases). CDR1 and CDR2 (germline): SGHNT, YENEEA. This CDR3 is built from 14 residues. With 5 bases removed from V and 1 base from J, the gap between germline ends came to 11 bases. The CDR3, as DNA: TGTGCCAGCAGCCCGGACAGCTCGAACACTGAAGCTTTCTTT. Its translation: CASSPDSSNTEAFF.

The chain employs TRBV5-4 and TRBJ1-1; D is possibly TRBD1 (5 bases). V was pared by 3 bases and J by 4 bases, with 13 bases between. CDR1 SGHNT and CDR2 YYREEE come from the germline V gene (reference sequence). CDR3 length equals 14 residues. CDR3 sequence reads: CASSWGDPVTEAFF. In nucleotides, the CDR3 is TGTGCCAGCAGCTGGGGGGACCCGGTCACTGAAGCTTTCTTT.

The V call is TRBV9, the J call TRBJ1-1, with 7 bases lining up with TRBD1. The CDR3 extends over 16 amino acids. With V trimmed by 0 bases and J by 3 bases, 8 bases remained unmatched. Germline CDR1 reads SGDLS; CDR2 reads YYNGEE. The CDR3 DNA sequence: TGTGCCAGCAGCGTAGCTTCGACGGACAGGCACACTGAAGCTTTCTTT. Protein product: CASSVASTDRHTEAFF. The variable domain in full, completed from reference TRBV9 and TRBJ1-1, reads DSGVTQTPKHLITATGQRVTLRCSPRSGDLSVYWYQQSLDQGLQFLIQYYNGEERAKGNILERFSAQQFPDLHSELNLSSLELGDSALYFCASSVASTDRHTEAFFGQGTRLTVV.

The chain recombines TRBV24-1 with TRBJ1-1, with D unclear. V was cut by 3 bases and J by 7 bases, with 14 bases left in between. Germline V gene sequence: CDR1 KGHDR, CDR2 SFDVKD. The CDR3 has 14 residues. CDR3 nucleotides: TGTGCCACCAGTGATGCCGGGCCTCGGGGTGAAGCTTTCTTT. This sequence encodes CATSDAGPRGEAFF.